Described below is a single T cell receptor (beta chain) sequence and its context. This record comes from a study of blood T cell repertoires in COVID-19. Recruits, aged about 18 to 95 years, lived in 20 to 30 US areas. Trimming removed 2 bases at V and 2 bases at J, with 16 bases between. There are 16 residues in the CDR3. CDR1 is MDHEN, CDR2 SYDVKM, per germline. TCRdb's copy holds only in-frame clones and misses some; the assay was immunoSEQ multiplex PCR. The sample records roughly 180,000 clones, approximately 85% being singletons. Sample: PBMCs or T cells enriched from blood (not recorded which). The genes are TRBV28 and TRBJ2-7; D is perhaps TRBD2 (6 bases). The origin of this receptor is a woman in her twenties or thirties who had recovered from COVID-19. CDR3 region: CASSLILGGITYEQYF. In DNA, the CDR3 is TGTGCCAGCAGTTTAATCCTCGGCGGGATTACCTACGAGCAGTACTTC.